A single sample is the source of the 21 T cell receptor beta chains below, sequenced in a study of blood T cell repertoires in COVID-19. Method: immunoSEQ multiplex PCR; TCRdb's copy keeps in-frame clones and lacks some. Of about 86,000 clones listed, approximately 80% are singletons. Sequenced input: peripheral blood. The source of these receptors is a woman aged 80 or over with active or convalescent COVID-19.

This sequence joins TRBV24-1 and TRBJ2-1, with 12 positions matching TRBD2. The CDR3 is made up of 16 amino acids. The junction had 9 bases not matched to a gene; V was cut back by 4 bases and J by 9 bases. Germline V gene data show CDR1 as KGHDR and CDR2 as SFDVKD. Here the CDR3 DNA reads TGTGCCACCAGTGACCCCCGACTAGCGGGAGTCGGTGAGCAGTTCTTC. It encodes CATSDPRLAGVGEQFF.

V usage is TRBV5-1 and J usage is TRBJ1-5; 7 bases align to TRBD1. This CDR3 region has 13 residues. Germline V gene data show CDR1 as SGHRS and CDR2 as YFSETQ. Unmatched junction bases numbered 4, after V lost 4 bases and J lost 6 bases. The chain's CDR3 is CASSPTGTQPQHF. DNA for the CDR3: TGCGCCAGCAGCCCGACAGGGACTCAGCCCCAGCATTTT.

The genes are TRBV7-2 and TRBJ1-2; 10 nucleotides line up with TRBD1. The length of the CDR3 is 17 residues. With 3 bases clipped from V and 0 bases from J, the junction kept 7 bases outside the gene matches. CDR1 is SGHTA and CDR2 is FQGNSA in the germline V gene. The CDR3 reads CASSFSGQGSANYGYTF. The CDR3 coding sequence is TGTGCCAGCAGCTTTTCGGGACAGGGGTCGGCTAACTATGGCTACACCTTC.

The J gene is TRBJ1-5, the V gene TRBV9; tentative D call: TRBD1 (6 bases). Germline CDR1 is SGDLS and CDR2 is YYNGEE. The CDR3 has 14 amino acids. Trimming removed 0 bases from V and 7 bases from J, with 11 bases in between. CDR3 sequence (DNA): TGTGCCAGCAGCGTAGCAGGGGAAGCCCAGCCCCAGCATTTT. This encodes CASSVAGEAQPQHF.

The chain combines TRBV27 with TRBJ1-2; D is unclear. There are 12 residues in the CDR3. V lost 4 bases, J lost 4 bases, and 7 bases lay in between. Germline V gene sequence: CDR1 MNHEY, CDR2 SMNVEV (reference sequence). CDR3 loop: CASSSGFYGYTF. DNA for the CDR3: TGTGCCAGCAGTTCAGGTTTCTATGGCTACACCTTC.

This chain joins TRBV2 and TRBJ2-1, with TRBD1 as a possible D gene (5 bases). V shed 3 bases and J shed 4 bases, with 10 bases lying between them. This CDR3 comprises 14 residues. Germline loops: CDR1 SNHLY, CDR2 FYNNEI. In DNA form, the CDR3 reads TGTGCCAGCAGTGATAGGACATTTTACAATGAGCAGTTCTTC. It encodes CASSDRTFYNEQFF.

The CDR3 loop is CASSPGGTSTDTQYF. The CDR3 DNA sequence: TGCGCCAGCTCCCCAGGGGGCACTAGCACAGATACGCAGTATTTT. This chain uses TRBV5-1 with TRBJ2-3, with TRBD1 matching over 8 bases. CDR3 size: 15 residues. Germline lookup yields CDR1 SGHRS and CDR2 YFSETQ. Losses at the gene ends were 7 bases for V and 0 bases for J; bases not matched to a gene: 7.

The chain is built from TRBV9 and TRBJ1-1, with D unresolved. The germline gives CDR1 SGDLS, CDR2 YYNGEE. Trimming removed 4 bases from V and 10 bases from J, with 23 bases in between. The CDR3 is 15 amino acids. CDR3 sequence reads: CASSLEATHLSIAFF. In DNA, the CDR3 is TGTGCCAGCAGCCTAGAAGCGACCCACCTCTCGATAGCTTTCTTT.

This clone was observed a few times. The chain uses TRBV7-2 and TRBJ2-3; 8 nucleotides align to TRBD2. The CDR3 is made up of 13 amino acids. Germline V gene sequence: CDR1 SGHTA, CDR2 FQGNSA. J was trimmed by 8 bases and V by 5 bases; bases with no gene match: 6. The CDR3 here is CASSVPGGATQYF. The CDR3 DNA reads as TGTGCCAGCAGCGTCCCGGGGGGGGCTACGCAGTATTTT. The variable domain in full, completed from reference TRBV7-2 and TRBJ2-3, reads GAGVSQSPSNKVTEKGKDVELRCDPISGHTALYWYRQSLGQGLEFLIYFQGNSAPDKSGLPSDRFSAERTGGSVSTLTIQRTQQEDSAVYLCASSVPGGATQYFGPGTRLTVL.

CDR3 bases: TGTGCCAGCAGCCCGACAGGGTCTGCCTATGGCTACACCTTC. It yields the protein CASSPTGSAYGYTF. The J gene is TRBJ1-2, the V gene TRBV5-4; the match to TRBD1 covers 7 bases. Germline CDR1 is SGHNT and CDR2 is YYREEE (reference sequence). The CDR3 spans 14 residues. Losses at the gene ends were 4 bases for V and 4 bases for J; bases not matched to a gene: 7.

This clone was counted a few times. The chain links TRBV18 to TRBJ2-1, with D perhaps TRBD1 (5 bases). Germline V gives CDR1 KGHSH, CDR2 LQKENI. With 2 bases removed from V and 0 bases from J, the gap between germline ends came to 11 bases. CDR3 length: 16 residues. The chain's CDR3 is CASSPGTGDSYNEQFF. Here the CDR3 DNA reads TGTGCCAGCTCACCAGGAACAGGTGACTCCTACAATGAGCAGTTCTTC.

The chain is built from TRBV7-8 and TRBJ1-2; tentative D call: TRBD1 (5 bases). This CDR3 contains 17 residues. V dropped 2 bases and J dropped 3 bases, with 19 bases sitting between them. Germline V gene data show CDR1 as SGHVS and CDR2 as FQNEAQ. Here the CDR3 reads CASSLPRREEGYYGYTF. The CDR3 bases are TGTGCCAGCAGCTTACCCCGCAGGGAGGAGGGTTACTATGGCTACACCTTC.

The chain has TRBV28 and TRBJ2-5; 8 bases match TRBD2. The CDR3 runs 17 residues. The ends lost 7 bases at V and 0 bases at J; junction bases unmatched: 13. Per germline, CDR1 MDHEN and CDR2 SYDVKM. The CDR3 is CASTPHRASGYQETQYF. The DNA for the CDR3 is TGTGCCAGCACCCCCCATCGGGCTAGCGGGTACCAAGAGACCCAGTACTTC. The complete variable domain, with remaining parts taken from reference TRBV28 and TRBJ2-5, reads DVKVTQSSRYLVKRTGEKVFLECVQDMDHENMFWYRQDPGLGLRLIYFSYDVKMKEKGDIPEGYSVSREKKERFSLILESASTNQTSMYLCASTPHRASGYQETQYFGPGTRLLVL.

A few counts support this clone. This chain uses TRBV5-1 with TRBJ1-2; D is unclear. Germline CDR1 SGHRS, CDR2 YFSETQ. This CDR3 is built from 16 residues. Deletions cut 4 bases from V and 5 bases from J, with 21 bases between. CDR3: CASSLDTSFPPYGYTF. CDR3 coding DNA: TGCGCCAGCAGCCTCGACACGTCTTTCCCCCCGTATGGCTACACCTTC.

This clone appeared once. The chain joins TRBV21-1 to TRBJ2-4; TRBD1 is the table's D call, not checked against the DNA. TRBV21-1 is tagged as a pseudogene. This CDR3 spans 19 amino acids. CDR3 sequence: CASSPPGTGDPLAKNIQYF. In DNA form, the CDR3 reads TGTGCCAGCAGCCCCCCCGGGACAGGGGACCCTCTAGCCAAAAACATTCAGTACTTC.

The V call is TRBV6-4, the J call TRBJ2-5; D gene uncertain. The CDR3 has 13 amino acids. V shed 5 bases and J shed 5 bases, with 12 bases lying between them. Per germline, CDR1 MRHNA and CDR2 SNTAGT. Here the CDR3 DNA reads TGTGCCAGCAGTCCCTCTAGGTCGGAGACCCAGTACTTC. Amino acid sequence: CASSPSRSETQYF.

The rearrangement links TRBV6-5 to TRBJ1-4; TRBD1 might be the D (6 bases). The CDR3 loop spans 16 amino acids. Germline V gives CDR1 MNHEY, CDR2 SVGAGI. V lost 2 bases to trimming and J lost 7 bases, with 17 bases between them. CDR3 residues: CASSYPINPQGEKLFF. The CDR3 bases are TGTGCCAGCAGTTACCCCATTAACCCACAGGGTGAAAAACTGTTTTTT.

J is TRBJ1-1 and V is TRBV19, with D possibly being TRBD1 (6 bases). Germline assignment: CDR1 LNHDA and CDR2 SQIVND (reference sequence). The CDR3 runs 14 residues. V dropped 7 bases and J dropped 1 base, with 13 bases sitting between them. Here the CDR3 reads CASIRTARNTEAFF. CDR3 coding DNA: TGTGCCAGTATTAGGACAGCGAGGAACACTGAAGCTTTCTTT.

This clone has a handful of counts. The rearrangement uses TRBV3-1 (or the pseudogene TRBV3-2) and TRBJ2-3, with 7 bases aligning to TRBD2. The CDR3 has 16 amino acids. Germline loops: CDR1 LGHDT, CDR2 YNNKEL (reference sequence). J was trimmed by 2 bases and V by 4 bases; bases with no gene match: 9. DNA for the CDR3: TGTGCCAGCAGCCCCTCTTTGCGGGGGTCCACAGATACGCAGTATTTT. As protein: CASSPSLRGSTDTQYF.

The J gene is TRBJ1-2, the V gene TRBV2, with D perhaps matching TRBD1 (5 bases). The germline CDR1 and CDR2 sequences are SNHLY and FYNNEI. The CDR3 spans 13 residues. The ends were cut back, 5 bases at V and 5 bases at J, with 12 bases in the middle. CDR3 sequence: CASSPVGGYGYTF. The CDR3 DNA reads as TGTGCCAGCAGTCCCGTGGGGGGGTATGGCTACACCTTC.

The gene calls are TRBV27 and TRBJ2-2; D remains ambiguous. Looked up from germline, CDR1 is MNHEY and CDR2 is SMNVEV (reference sequence). V lost 4 bases and J lost 7, with 7 bases in between. This CDR3 contains 12 residues. The CDR3 nucleotides read TGTGCCAGCAGTTCCCTCGTCGGGGAGCTGTTTTTT. Amino acid sequence: CASSSLVGELFF.